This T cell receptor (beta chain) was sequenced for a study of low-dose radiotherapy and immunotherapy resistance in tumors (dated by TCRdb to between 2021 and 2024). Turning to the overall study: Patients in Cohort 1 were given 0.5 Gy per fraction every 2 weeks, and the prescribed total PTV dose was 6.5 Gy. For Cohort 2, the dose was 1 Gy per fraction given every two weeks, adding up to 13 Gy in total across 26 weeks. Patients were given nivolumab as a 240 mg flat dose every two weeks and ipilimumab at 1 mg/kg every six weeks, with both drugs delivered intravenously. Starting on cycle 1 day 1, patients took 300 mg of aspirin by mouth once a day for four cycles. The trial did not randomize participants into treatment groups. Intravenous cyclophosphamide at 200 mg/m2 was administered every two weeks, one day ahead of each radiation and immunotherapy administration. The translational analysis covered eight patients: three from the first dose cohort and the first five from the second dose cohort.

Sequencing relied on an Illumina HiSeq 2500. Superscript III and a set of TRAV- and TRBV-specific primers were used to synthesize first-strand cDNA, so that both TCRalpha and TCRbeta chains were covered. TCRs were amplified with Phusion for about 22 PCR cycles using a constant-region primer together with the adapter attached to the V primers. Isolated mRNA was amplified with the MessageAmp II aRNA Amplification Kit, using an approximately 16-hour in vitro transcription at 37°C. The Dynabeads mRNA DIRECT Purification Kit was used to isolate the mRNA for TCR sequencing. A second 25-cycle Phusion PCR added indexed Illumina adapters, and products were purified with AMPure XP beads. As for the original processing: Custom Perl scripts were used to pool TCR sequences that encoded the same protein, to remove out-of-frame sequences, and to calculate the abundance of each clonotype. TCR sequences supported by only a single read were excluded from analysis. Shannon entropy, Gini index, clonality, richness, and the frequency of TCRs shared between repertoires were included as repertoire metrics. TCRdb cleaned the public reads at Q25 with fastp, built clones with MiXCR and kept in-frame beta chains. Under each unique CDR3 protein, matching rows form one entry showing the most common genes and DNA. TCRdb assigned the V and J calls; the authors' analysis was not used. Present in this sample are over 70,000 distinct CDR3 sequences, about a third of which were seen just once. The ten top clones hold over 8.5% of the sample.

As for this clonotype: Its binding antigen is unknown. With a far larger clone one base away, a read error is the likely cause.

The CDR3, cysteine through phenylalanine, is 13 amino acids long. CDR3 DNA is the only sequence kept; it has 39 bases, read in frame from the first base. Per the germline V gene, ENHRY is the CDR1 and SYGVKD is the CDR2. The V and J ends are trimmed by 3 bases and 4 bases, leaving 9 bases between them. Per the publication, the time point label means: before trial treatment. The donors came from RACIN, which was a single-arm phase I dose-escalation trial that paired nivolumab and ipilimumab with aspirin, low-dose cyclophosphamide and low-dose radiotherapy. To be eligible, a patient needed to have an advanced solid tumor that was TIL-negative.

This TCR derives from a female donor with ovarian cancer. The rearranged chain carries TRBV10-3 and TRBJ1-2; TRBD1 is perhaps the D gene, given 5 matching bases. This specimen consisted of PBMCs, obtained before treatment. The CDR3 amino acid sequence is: CAISDHRIYGYTF. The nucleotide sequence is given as TGTGCCATCAGTGATCACAGGATCTATGGCTACACCTTC.